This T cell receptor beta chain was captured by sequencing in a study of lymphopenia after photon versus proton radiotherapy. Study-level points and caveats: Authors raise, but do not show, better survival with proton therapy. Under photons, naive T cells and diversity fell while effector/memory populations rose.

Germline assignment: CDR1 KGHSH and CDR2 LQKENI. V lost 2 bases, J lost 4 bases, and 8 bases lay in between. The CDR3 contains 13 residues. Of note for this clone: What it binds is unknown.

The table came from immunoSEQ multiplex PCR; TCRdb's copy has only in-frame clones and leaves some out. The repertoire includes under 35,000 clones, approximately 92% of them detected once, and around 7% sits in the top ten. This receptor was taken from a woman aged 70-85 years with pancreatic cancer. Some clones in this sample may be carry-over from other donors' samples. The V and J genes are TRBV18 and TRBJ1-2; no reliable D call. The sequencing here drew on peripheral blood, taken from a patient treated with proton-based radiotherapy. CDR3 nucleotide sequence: TGTGCCAGCTCACCAGGGTATAGCTATGGCTACACCTTC. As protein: CASSPGYSYGYTF. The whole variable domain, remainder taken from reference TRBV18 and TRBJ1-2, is NAGVMQNPRHLVRRRGQEARLRCSPMKGHSHVYWYRQLPEEGLKFMVYLQKENIIDESGMPKERFSAEFPKEGPSILRIQQVVRGDSAAYFCASSPGYSYGYTFGSGTRLTVV.